This entry lists 21 T cell receptor beta chains sequenced from one sample in a study of blood T cell repertoires in COVID-19. Profiling relied on immunoSEQ multiplex PCR, and the TCRdb table lists in-frame clones only, not all of them. Found here are about 73,000 clones, about 80% of them singletons; the top ten hold 25% to 30%. The specimen sequenced was peripheral blood. The receptors originated from a human donor in a cohort sampled during active COVID-19.

The chain has TRBV15 and TRBJ1-3; D ambiguous. Germline V gene data show CDR1 as LNHNV and CDR2 as YYDKDF (reference sequence). V lost 3 bases and J lost 0, with 12 bases in between. This CDR3 comprises 16 residues. The CDR3 is CATSRGPRDSGNTIYF. As DNA, the CDR3 is TGTGCCACCAGCAGGGGCCCGCGGGACTCTGGAAACACCATATATTTT.

The rearrangement links TRBV24-1 to TRBJ2-7; 7 bases are shared with TRBD1. Germline CDR1 and CDR2: KGHDR and SFDVKD. V dropped 2 bases and J dropped 5; count of bases not matched to a gene: 5. CDR3 length equals 14 residues. The CDR3 bases are TGTGCCACCAGTGATTCGACAGGGTATAACGAGCAGTACTTC. It specifies CATSDSTGYNEQYF.

This sequence joins TRBV6-1 and TRBJ2-7; 8 bases are a match to TRBD2. The germline CDR1 and CDR2 sequences are MNHNS and SASEGT. This CDR3 has 17 amino acids. Unmatched junction bases numbered 13, after V lost 3 bases and J lost 3 bases. The CDR3 sequence is CASSDALAGAAFYEQYF. As DNA, the CDR3 is TGTGCCAGCAGTGATGCCCTAGCGGGTGCCGCTTTCTACGAGCAGTACTTC.

The CDR3 loop reads CASSEYETSGSDEQFF. The CDR3 nucleotides are TGTGCCAGCAGTGAATATGAGACTAGCGGAAGCGATGAGCAGTTCTTC. The V call is TRBV6-1, the J call TRBJ2-1; 9 bases align to TRBD2. The CDR3 is 16 amino acids. Trimming cost V 2 bases and J 8 bases; bases outside gene matches: 10. Germline V gene data show CDR1 as MNHNS and CDR2 as SASEGT.

CDR3 sequence reads: CASSVEGGDSYEQYF. The CDR3 DNA follows: TGTGCCAGCAGCGTAGAGGGCGGGGACTCCTACGAGCAGTACTTC. The chain employs TRBV9 and TRBJ2-7, with D maybe TRBD2 (6 bases). This CDR3 comprises 15 residues. The germline V and J ends were trimmed by 0 bases and 0 bases, with 10 bases remaining between them. Germline values: CDR1 SGDLS, CDR2 YYNGEE.

The chain uses TRBV3-1 (or the pseudogene TRBV3-2) and TRBJ2-5; D unresolved. CDR1 is LGHDT, CDR2 YNNKEL, per germline (reference sequence). This CDR3 is built from 14 residues. Trimming removed 1 base at V and 4 bases at J, with 10 bases between. The CDR3 region is CASSQGRLSETQYF. The CDR3 DNA sequence: TGTGCCAGCAGCCAAGGTCGACTGTCAGAGACCCAGTACTTC.

The genes are TRBV7-9 and TRBJ1-1; unclear D gene. Deletions cut 4 bases from V and 8 bases from J, with 8 bases between. The CDR3 is 11 amino acids. Germline V CDR1 and CDR2: SEHNR, FQNEAQ (reference sequence). In nucleotides, the CDR3 is TGTGCCAGCAGCTCGCGACAAGAAGCTTTCTTT. Translating it yields CASSSRQEAFF.

The rearrangement links TRBV3-1 (or the pseudogene TRBV3-2) to TRBJ2-3, with no clear D. The V end lost 2 bases, the J end lost 6 bases, and 9 bases lay between the germline ends. The CDR3 totals 13 residues. Germline CDR1 is LGHDT and CDR2 is YNNKEL (reference sequence). CDR3: CASSQKSRDTQYF. The CDR3 bases are TGTGCCAGCAGCCAAAAGTCCCGGGATACGCAGTATTTT.

This chain joins TRBV4-2 and TRBJ2-2; TRBD2 matches at 13 bases. This CDR3 region has 19 residues. The germline V gene encodes CDR1 LGHNA and CDR2 YNFKEQ. J lost 0 bases, V lost 1 base, and 5 bases had no gene match. Written as DNA, the CDR3 is TGTGCCAGCAGCCAAGGACTAGCGGGGGGACCTGCGAACACCGGGGAGCTGTTTTTT. Amino acids: CASSQGLAGGPANTGELFF.

This clone is labeled medium-sized. The rearrangement uses TRBV5-1 and TRBJ1-2, with 8 bases fitting TRBD1. The CDR3 consists of 15 residues. Germline V CDR1 and CDR2: SGHRS, YFSETQ. J gave up 7 bases and V 0 bases, and 8 bases lay outside the gene matches. CDR3 DNA: TGCGCCAGCAGCTTGGATTCTCCTGACAGGGGTGGCTACACCTTC. It encodes CASSLDSPDRGGYTF.

The chain recombines TRBV5-6 with TRBJ2-1, with D perhaps TRBD2 (7 bases). The CDR3 has 14 amino acids. The V end lost 2 bases, the J end lost 8 bases, and 14 bases lay between the germline ends. Germline CDR1 SGHDT, CDR2 YYEEEE. In DNA form, the CDR3 reads TGTGCCAGCAGCTTTACCCGGGGGGCTCATGAGCAGTTCTTC. Translating gives CASSFTRGAHEQFF.

The V call is TRBV5-4, the J call TRBJ1-4; tentative D call: TRBD1 (6 bases). Germline-derived CDR1 and CDR2 are SGHNT and YYREEE (reference sequence). Trimming took 2 bases from V and 1 from J, leaving 6 bases between them. There are 14 residues in the CDR3. Here the CDR3 reads CASSLQGTNEKLFF. Written as DNA, the CDR3 is TGTGCCAGCAGCTTACAGGGAACTAATGAAAAACTGTTTTTT.

The gene calls are TRBV3-1 (or the pseudogene TRBV3-2) and TRBJ1-2; TRBD1 aligns across 9 bases. The CDR3 runs to 15 residues. The V and J ends lost 7 bases and 5 bases, in that order; junction bases with no gene match: 11. Germline V gene sequence: CDR1 LGHDT, CDR2 YNNKEL (reference sequence). CDR3 residues: CASTLTTGGPYGYTF. The DNA for the CDR3 is TGTGCCAGCACTTTAACCACAGGGGGCCCTTATGGCTACACCTTC.

The chain carries TRBV5-1 and TRBJ1-1; 9 nucleotides line up with TRBD1. Trimming cost V 0 bases and J 4 bases; bases outside gene matches: 4. Per germline, CDR1 SGHRS and CDR2 YFSETQ. The CDR3 totals 15 residues. CDR3 protein: CASSLEQGAGTEAFF. The CDR3 coding sequence is TGCGCCAGCAGCTTGGAACAGGGGGCGGGCACTGAAGCTTTCTTT. Based on the CDR3 plus reference TRBV5-1 and TRBJ1-1, the full variable domain is KAGVTQTPRYLIKTRGQQVTLSCSPISGHRSVSWYQQTPGQGLQFLFEYFSETQRNKGNFPGRFSGRQFSNSRSEMNVSTLELGDSALYLCASSLEQGAGTEAFFGQGTRLTVV.

The chain joins TRBV12-3 or TRBV12-4 to TRBJ2-5, with a weak D call TRBD2 (7 bases). The CDR3 covers 12 residues. The ends were cut back, 10 bases at V and 5 bases at J, with 14 bases in the middle. CDR3 loop: CATKGGRETQYF. In DNA, the CDR3 is TGTGCCACCAAGGGGGGGAGGGAGACCCAGTACTTC.

This clone was picked up one time. The CDR3 loop reads CASSLEGTGETEAFF. CDR3 DNA sequence: TGCGCCAGCAGCTTGGAGGGGACAGGGGAGACTGAAGCTTTCTTT. The chain joins TRBV5-1 to TRBJ1-1, with 10 bases lining up with TRBD1. The CDR3 spans 15 residues. V was pared by 0 bases and J by 5 bases, with 4 bases of the junction left unmatched. CDR1 SGHRS and CDR2 YFSETQ come from the germline V gene.

This chain connects TRBV4-1 to TRBJ2-1; 11 bases are shared with TRBD2. This CDR3 has 15 amino acids. J gave up 8 bases and V 2 bases, and 5 bases lay outside the gene matches. CDR1 and CDR2 from the germline V gene are MGHRA and YSYEKL. In DNA, the CDR3 is TGCGCCAGCAGCCAATCTAGCGGGGGGCTCGATGAGCAGTTCTTC. Protein product: CASSQSSGGLDEQFF.

The rearrangement joins TRBV10-2 to TRBJ2-1, with TRBD1 identical over 10 bases. The CDR3 contains 16 residues. Trimming took 8 bases from V and 8 from J; bases not matched to a gene: 15. CDR1 WSHSY and CDR2 SAAADI come from the germline V gene. The CDR3 bases are TGCGCCAGCGGGTCCCCCCGGGACAGGGGTATCCATGAGCAGTTCTTC. Translated, it gives CASGSPRDRGIHEQFF.

The CDR3 is CASSLSRQGMGTQYF. The CDR3 DNA is TGTGCCAGCAGCTTATCCCGACAGGGCATGGGTACGCAGTATTTT. This chain connects TRBV11-3 to TRBJ2-3; TRBD1 aligns across 7 bases. V was pared by 2 bases and J by 8 bases, with 10 bases of the junction left unmatched. Germline assignment: CDR1 SGHNT and CDR2 YENEEA. The length of the CDR3 is 15 residues. Combining the CDR3 with reference TRBV11-3 and TRBJ2-3 gives the whole variable domain EAGVVQSPRYKIIEKKQPVAFWCNPISGHNTLYWYLQNLGQGPELLIRYENEEAVDDSQLPKDRFSAERLKGVDSTLKIQPAELGDSAVYLCASSLSRQGMGTQYFGPGTRLTVL.

The V call is TRBV7-9, the J call TRBJ1-2, with D uncertain. This CDR3 has 11 residues. Trimming removed 5 bases at V and 7 bases at J, with 8 bases between. Germline V gene sequence: CDR1 SEHNR, CDR2 FQNEAQ (reference sequence). CDR3 residues: CASSRGPGYTF. The DNA for the CDR3 is TGTGCCAGCAGCCGCGGCCCTGGCTACACCTTC.

This CDR3 is CASSLATDTQYF. The CDR3 DNA follows: TGCGCCAGCAGCCTAGCCACAGATACGCAGTATTTT. The chain is built from TRBV5-1 and TRBJ2-3; D may be TRBD2 (5 bases). The germline CDR1 and CDR2 sequences are SGHRS and YFSETQ. This CDR3 region has 12 residues. V lost 4 bases to trimming and J lost 2 bases, with 5 bases between them.